The rows below give T cell receptor beta chains drawn from one sample of a study of T-cell memory formation after mild COVID-19. TCRdb ran MiXCR on the 5' RACE reads and lists one entry per CDR3 protein. The table lists hundreds of thousands of distinct CDR3 sequences, under 30% of them singletons, with roughly 13% in the top ten. The specimen sequenced was PBMCs or a T cell subset sorted from them (not recorded which). The source is an adult woman who had mild COVID-19 (a few samples of this study predate the infection). Cell type and time point are not known. CDR3s include the opening cysteine and the closing phenylalanine or tryptophan. D genes are given only for firm matches. Clone size is shown for a subset of rows, as once, few, many or a class of expanded clone.

clone_size	v_call	j_call	d_call	cdr3_nt	cdr3_aa
NA	TRBV24-1	TRBJ2-2	TRBD1	TGTGCCACCAGTGCAGGACAGGGGGCGGCCTCCGACGGGGAGCTGTTTTTT	CATSAGQGAASDGELFF
few	TRBV5-1	TRBJ1-3	NA	TGCGCCAGCAGCGTCGGGGGATCTGGAAACACCATATATTTT	CASSVGGSGNTIYF
NA	TRBV19	TRBJ2-7	TRBD2	TGTGCCAGTAGTATAGGCTCGGGAGGCGAGCAGTACTTC	CASSIGSGGEQYF
NA	TRBV5-1	TRBJ2-7	TRBD2	TGCGCCAGCAGCCTCGGGACTAGCGGGAGTAAGCAGTACTTC	CASSLGTSGSKQYF
NA	TRBV6-1	TRBJ2-7	TRBD1	TGTGCCAGCAGTGGACAGGGTTTCGGCGAGCAGTACTTC	CASSGQGFGEQYF
many	TRBV20-1	TRBJ1-1	NA	TGCAGTGCTAGAGGACACCGCACGAACACTGAAGCTTTCTTT	CSARGHRTNTEAFF
NA	TRBV6-5	TRBJ2-1	TRBD2	TGTGCCAGCAGTGGCCCTAGACTAGCGGGAGCCTACAATGAGCAGTTCTTC	CASSGPRLAGAYNEQFF
few	TRBV10-3	TRBJ1-1	NA	TGTGCCATCAGTGAGCCCGGGACCTTGAACACTGAAGCTTTCTTT	CAISEPGTLNTEAFF
once	TRBV7-2	TRBJ2-1	TRBD2	TGTGCCAGCAGCTCAACTAGCGGGCAAGCCTACAATGAGCAGTTCTTC	CASSSTSGQAYNEQFF
NA	TRBV7-2	TRBJ1-5	TRBD1	TGTGCCAGCAGCTTAACAGGGGGCGCGGGAGGCAGTCAGCCCCAGCATTTT	CASSLTGGAGGSQPQHF
NA	TRBV5-1	TRBJ1-1	TRBD1	TGCGCCAGCAGCTGGGCCGGGGACAGCTTAAACACTGAAGCTTTCTTT	CASSWAGDSLNTEAFF
few	TRBV24-1	TRBJ2-3	TRBD1	TGTGCCACCAGTGGGGCCGGGACAGGGAAATCTGATACGAAGTATTTT	CATSGAGTGKSDTKYF
NA	TRBV7-6	TRBJ2-3	TRBD1	TGTGCCAGCAGGCTACAGGGGGGCCCAGATACGCAGTATTTT	CASRLQGGPDTQYF
NA	TRBV6-2/TRBV6-3	TRBJ2-7	TRBD1	TGTGCCAGCAGACCCACCGGACAGGGAACCTACGAGCAGTACTTC	CASRPTGQGTYEQYF
many	TRBV12-3/TRBV12-4	TRBJ2-1	NA	TGTGCCAGCAGTCGTACGGAAGGGTACAATGAGCAGTTCTTC	CASSRTEGYNEQFF
NA	TRBV20-1	TRBJ2-3	TRBD1	TGCAGTGCTAGGCGGGACAGGGGCACAGATACGCAGTATTTT	CSARRDRGTDTQYF
few	TRBV29-1	TRBJ2-5	TRBD2	TGCAGCGTTGAAGAGCGGGGGGGCCTGGGGGAGACCCAGTACTTC	CSVEERGGLGETQYF
many	TRBV12-3/TRBV12-4	TRBJ1-2	NA	TGTGCCAGCGGGCAAAGGGTGAGAGATGGCTACACCTTC	CASGQRVRDGYTF
NA	TRBV7-9	TRBJ1-2	NA	TGTGCCAGCAGCCCCCCAGCCCTGAACTATGGCTACACCTTC	CASSPPALNYGYTF
NA	TRBV11-2	TRBJ2-5	NA	TGTGCCAGCAGCTCGGAAATCAGGAGGGGAGAGACCCAGTACTTC	CASSSEIRRGETQYF
few	TRBV6-2/TRBV6-3	TRBJ2-7	TRBD2	TGTGCCAGCACGGGAGCGGGAGTTTTCTCCTACGAGCAGTACTTC	CASTGAGVFSYEQYF
NA	TRBV4-1	TRBJ1-2	TRBD1	TGCGCCAGCAGCCGTCTTGGCGCCGCGGGACAGGGGGCTTATGGCTACACCTTC	CASSRLGAAGQGAYGYTF
NA	TRBV6-5	TRBJ1-2	NA	TGTGCCAGCAGTTACCGGACCTTTGCTCCGGCAGACTATGGCTACACCTTC	CASSYRTFAPADYGYTF
few	TRBV12-3/TRBV12-4	TRBJ2-3	NA	TGTGCCAGCAGTTTTAATCCCACAGATACGCAGTATTTT	CASSFNPTDTQYF
NA	TRBV5-4	TRBJ2-1	TRBD1	TGTGCCAGCAGCTTCCTCACCGGACAGGGGATCCATGAGCAGTTCTTC	CASSFLTGQGIHEQFF
few	TRBV6-7	TRBJ1-6	NA	TGTGCCAGCAGTTACTCGCCACAGGAGTTTCATAATTCACCCCTCCACTTT	CASSYSPQEFHNSPLHF
few	TRBV7-9	TRBJ2-1	NA	TGTGCCAGCAGCTCCACGAAGACACGCTCCTACAATGAGCAGTTCTTC	CASSSTKTRSYNEQFF
NA	TRBV19	TRBJ1-3	NA	TGTGCCAGTAGTATTGGCAGGGGTTTTGGAAACACCATATATTTT	CASSIGRGFGNTIYF
NA	TRBV6-6	TRBJ2-5	NA	TGTGCCAGCAGTTACCGGGATGGGGGAACCGAGACCCAGTACTTC	CASSYRDGGTETQYF
NA	TRBV11-2	TRBJ2-7	NA	TGTGCCAGCAGCTTAGACCCCCTTTCTGGGTACGAGCAGTACTTC	CASSLDPLSGYEQYF
NA	TRBV29-1	TRBJ2-2	NA	TGCAGCGTCAGGTTTACAGCCAACGCCGGGGAGCTGTTTTTT	CSVRFTANAGELFF
few	TRBV5-1	TRBJ2-5	NA	TGCGCCAGCAGCTTGGGGTTGAACCATTACCAAGAGACCCAGTACTTC	CASSLGLNHYQETQYF
NA	TRBV5-6	TRBJ2-1	NA	TGTGCCAGCAGCTTGTATGGGGGACACGGACAGCAGTTCTTC	CASSLYGGHGQQFF
NA	TRBV2	TRBJ2-7	NA	TGTGCCAGCAGTGAGGGCCGGATCTACGAGCAGTACTTC	CASSEGRIYEQYF
few	TRBV4-3	TRBJ2-6	TRBD1	TGCGCCAGCAGCCGGGCAGGGGGCACTGGGGCCAACGTCCTGACTTTC	CASSRAGGTGANVLTF
NA	TRBV5-1	TRBJ1-4	NA	TGCGCCAGCAGCTTGGTAGGGGCGGCTAATGAAAAACTGTTTTTT	CASSLVGAANEKLFF
NA	TRBV7-3	TRBJ2-1	NA	TGTGCCAGCAGCTCAGACGGGCTTGAGCAGTTCTTC	CASSSDGLEQFF
few	TRBV6-6	TRBJ1-3	NA	TGTGCCAGCAGTTACTCCAAGGGAAACACCATATATTTT	CASSYSKGNTIYF
few	TRBV7-2	TRBJ2-1	TRBD2	TGTGCCAGCTCCCGAGGGGGGACTAGCGGGAACGGTGAGCAGTTCTTC	CASSRGGTSGNGEQFF
few	TRBV10-3	TRBJ2-5	NA	TGTGCCATCAGTGAGGCCAGTATGGAGACCCAGTACTTC	CAISEASMETQYF
many	TRBV3-1	TRBJ2-2	NA	TGTGCCAGCAGCTCGGGCACCGGGGAGCTGTTTTTT	CASSSGTGELFF
few	TRBV6-6	TRBJ1-6	NA	TGTGCCAGCAGCCCCGCCGGGACGGGACATTCACCCCTCCACTTT	CASSPAGTGHSPLHF
NA	TRBV29-1	TRBJ1-4	NA	TGCAGCGTGGGGGGGGGTTCTGGGCGCACTAATGAAAAACTGTTTTTT	CSVGGGSGRTNEKLFF
NA	TRBV11-2	TRBJ2-5	NA	TGTGCCAGCAGCACCAGGGGTCGGGCATACTTC	CASSTRGRAYF
few	TRBV7-2	TRBJ2-1	TRBD1	TGTGCCAGCAGCCAACTCGGGACAGGGGGCAACAATGAGCAGTTCTTC	CASSQLGTGGNNEQFF
many	TRBV29-1	TRBJ2-3	NA	TGCAGCGTTAAAAGGGGAACAGATACGCAGTATTTT	CSVKRGTDTQYF
NA	TRBV11-1	TRBJ2-3	NA	TGTGCCAGCAGTTACCTAGCCCCTGGAGACACAGATACGCAGTATTTT	CASSYLAPGDTDTQYF
few	TRBV12-3/TRBV12-4	TRBJ2-2	NA	TGTGCCAGCAGTTTGAGTTGGGCAGGCGGGCCCGGGGAGCTGTTTTTT	CASSLSWAGGPGELFF
few	TRBV5-1	TRBJ1-4	NA	TGCGCCAGCAGCTTGGGATCAGGGGTCAATGAAAAACTGTTTTTT	CASSLGSGVNEKLFF
few	TRBV3-1	TRBJ1-1	TRBD1	TGTGCCAGCAGTCAGCACGGGACAGAGAACACTGAAGCTTTCTTT	CASSQHGTENTEAFF
NA	TRBV30	TRBJ2-2	TRBD2	TGTGCCTGGAGTGTACGCGGGAGGGCCGGGCTGGACGGCACCGGGGAGCTGTTTTTT	CAWSVRGRAGLDGTGELFF
few	TRBV24-1	TRBJ1-1	NA	TGTGCCAACAAAGACACTGAAGCTTTCTTT	CANKDTEAFF
NA	TRBV7-9	TRBJ1-1	TRBD1	TGCCAGCAGCTTAGTAGGTGGTTGACAGGGGGCAGGGCTGAAGCTTTCTTT	CQQLSRWLTGGRAEAFF